This T cell receptor beta chain comes out of a study of T cells after yellow fever vaccination (dated by TCRdb to 2018 to 2020). For the wider study: The SMART-Seq v4 Ultra Low Input RNA kit was used to prepare libraries from fractions with low cell numbers. The cohort comprised two healthy male donors, one aged 18 to 30 and one aged 30 to 40 years. Blood was drawn at multiple timepoints before and after primary and secondary immunization, with bulk PBMC replicates and cell subsets isolated. To track T-cell clones before and after primary and booster YFV17D yellow fever vaccination, bulk TCR alpha and beta repertoires were sequenced longitudinally.

According to the germline V gene (reference sequence), CDR1 reads SEHNR and CDR2 reads FQNEAQ. Taken from cysteine to phenylalanine, the CDR3 has 13 residues. Only CDR3 DNA is held: 39 bases, read in frame from base 1. V and J lose 5 bases and 2 bases, and a span of 9 bases separates them. Study-wide conclusions, independent of this receptor: A small share of clonotypes was detected in both CD4 and CD8 compartments, with the overlap likely arising from convergent recombination. After the booster, most of the clones that had expanded following primary vaccination were detected again (roughly 97% of CD4 and around 87% of CD8), which suggests that memory was broadly maintained. Because the study included only a couple of donors, the extent to which the findings can be generalized is limited. Compared with the primary T-cell response, the secondary T-cell response was faster but weaker, reaching its peak on day 5 rather than on day 15. FACS-sorted repertoires could contain abundant contaminating clonotypes from the bulk population, so computational filtering was required.

Per the publication, the treatment or condition label means: live attenuated yellow fever vaccine strain. A standard Ficoll-Paque protocol was used to isolate PBMCs from peripheral blood. Epitope-specific CD8 T cells were sorted using a dextramer loaded with the yellow fever NS4B epitope peptide, with anti-CD3 and anti-CD8 staining. TriZol was used to extract RNA from bulk PBMCs, CD4 and CD8 fractions, and dextramer-positive and dextramer-negative fractions. With respect to this clonotype: No base qualities exist here, and no much larger clone lies one base off it.

TCR cDNA was made using 5'RACE template switching, a step that added a universal primer site and unique molecular identifiers. cDNA synthesis was primed from both the TCR alpha and TCR beta constant segments. Library amplification involved two PCR steps, and the second step added sample barcodes and sequencing adapters. Sequencing of libraries was done on Illumina HiSeq 2500 (2x100 bp) or NovaSeq (2x150 bp). The original pipeline was this. MIGEC handled demultiplexing of reads and collapsing into UMI consensus sequences, while MiXCR performed V(D)J alignment. Using edgeR on replicate PBMC samples, clonotypes were called vaccine-responding if FDR was below 0.01 and the log2 fold change was above 5 up to day 15. CD4 or CD8 identity was assigned to each bulk clonotype according to whether the clonotype was present at higher abundance in the sequenced CD4 repertoire or the sequenced CD8 repertoire. Clonotypes enriched at least 10-fold in dextramer-positive over dextramer-negative fractions were defined as NS4B-specific, and CD4-biased clonotypes were excluded. TCRdb's own reprocessing of the public reads used fastp at Q25 and MiXCR and kept productive beta chains. Identical CDR3 protein sequences are pooled into one entry, listed with their most common genes and DNA. TCRdb, not the authors, supplied the V and J calls. This sample gives 100,000 or so distinct CDR3 sequences in total; under 9% of them show up just once. The ten biggest clones cover roughly 17% of the sample.

This clonotype was sampled from a young man who received the YFV17D yellow fever vaccine. The chain was built from TRBV7-9 and TRBJ2-5, with a weak D call of TRBD1 (5 bases match). Sequenced material: CD8+ T cells not binding an NS4B(214-222) dextramer, sorted from PBMCs, taken more than 14 days after the first yellow fever vaccination. In light of the paper, this sample's cell subset or site label describes: NS4B epitope dextramer-negative CD8 T cells. The CDR3 protein sequence reads: CASSETVQETQYF. The DNA sequence is given as TGTGCCAGCAGCGAGACAGTACAAGAGACCCAGTACTTC.